These 13 T cell receptor beta chains originate from one sample sequenced in a study of human T cells and chemical hapten exposure. TCRdb called the RACE reads again in MiXCR, with one record for every CDR3 protein. The table records around 300,000 distinct CDR3 sequences, approximately 6.3% of them present only once. Sample time point: patch test 1, 2 weeks after DPC sensitization. Treatment: therapeutic diphenylcyclopropenone sensitization with weekly scalp DPC. The sample was whole blood, taken in connection with sensitization to the hapten diphenylcyclopropenone (DPC). All receptors derive from a woman younger than 30 with alopecia areata. Some clones in this sample may be carry-over from other donors' samples.

The chain combines TRBV12-3 or TRBV12-4 with TRBJ2-7, with a weak D call TRBD1 (5 bases). The CDR3 runs to 18 residues. V was shortened by 6 bases and J by 3 bases, with 27 bases between the two germline ends. CDR3 in amino acids: CASSIMDRFSQGDYEQYF. In DNA form, the CDR3 reads TGTGCCAGCAGCATCATGGATCGTTTCTCCCAGGGTGACTACGAGCAGTACTTC.

The V call is TRBV2, the J call TRBJ1-1; 9 nucleotides line up with TRBD1. CDR1 and CDR2 from the germline V gene are SNHLY and FYNNEI. V was pared by 7 bases and J by 6 bases, with 9 bases of the junction left unmatched. The CDR3 extends over 14 amino acids. The CDR3 region has the DNA TGTGCCAGCACCCCGGGACAGGGTTGGGCTGAAGCTTTCTTT. Translated: CASTPGQGWAEAFF.

This clonotype was recorded at least ten times. V usage is TRBV29-1 and J usage is TRBJ1-5, with TRBD1 identical over 7 bases. Germline V gene data show CDR1 as SQVTM and CDR2 as ANQGSEA. The CDR3 loop spans 12 amino acids. Trimming removed 5 bases from V and 6 bases from J; junction bases left unmatched: 4. Here the CDR3 DNA reads TGCAGCGTTAGACAGGGTACTCAGCCCCAGCATTTT. Its protein is CSVRQGTQPQHF. The full variable domain, its missing parts supplied by reference TRBV29-1 and TRBJ1-5, is SAVISQKPSRDICQRGTSLTIQCQVDSQVTMMFWYRQQPGQSLTLIATANQGSEATYESGFVIDKFPISRPNLTFSTLTVSNMSPEDSSIYLCSVRQGTQPQHFGDGTRLSIL.

This chain links TRBV5-1 with TRBJ2-3; D gene ambiguous. Trimming took 2 bases from V and 4 from J, leaving 14 bases between them. CDR1 SGHRS and CDR2 YFSETQ come from the germline V gene. CDR3 length: 15 residues. Here the CDR3 reads CASSFDTLSADTQYF. The CDR3 DNA reads TGCGCCAGCAGCTTTGACACTCTTTCGGCAGATACGCAGTATTTT.

This clonotype appeared many times. This chain joins TRBV5-1 and TRBJ1-2, with 7 bases matching TRBD1. The V gene end was trimmed by 0 bases and the J gene end by 0 bases; junction bases not matched to a gene: 5. The CDR3 sequence is 16 residues long. CDR1 SGHRS and CDR2 YFSETQ come from the germline V gene. This CDR3 reads CASSLVRGTANYGYTF. The CDR3 DNA is TGCGCCAGCAGCTTGGTGCGTGGGACAGCTAACTATGGCTACACCTTC.

The table lists this clonotype with a few counts. CDR3 sequence: CASSQGSDRRTEAFF. CDR3 nucleotide sequence: TGTGCCAGCAGCCAAGGGTCAGACAGGCGGACTGAAGCTTTCTTT. The V and J genes are TRBV3-1 and TRBJ1-1, with TRBD1 as a possible D gene (6 bases). The CDR3 has 15 amino acids. The V gene's germline CDR1 is LGHDT and CDR2 YNNKEL (reference sequence). Trimming shortened V by 1 base and J by 5 bases, and 14 bases separated the two germline ends.

Only a few counts were recorded for this clonotype. The chain recombines TRBV4-1 with TRBJ2-7, with 13 nucleotides matching TRBD2. Unmatched junction bases numbered 4, after V lost 3 bases and J lost 2 bases. This CDR3 comprises 16 residues. Germline V CDR1 and CDR2: MGHRA, YSYEKL. This CDR3 reads CASSHGLAGATYEQYF. For the CDR3, the DNA is TGCGCCAGCAGCCATGGACTAGCGGGAGCGACCTACGAGCAGTACTTC.

This clonotype appeared a few times. The V call is TRBV20-1, the J call TRBJ1-2; tentatively, D is TRBD1 (6 bases). The CDR3 has 14 residues. Germline V lookup: CDR1 DFQATT, CDR2 SNEGSKA (reference sequence). V dropped 6 bases and J dropped 5 bases, with 19 bases sitting between them. CDR3 region: CSAPPGQTVYGYTF. The CDR3 DNA sequence: TGCAGTGCGCCCCCCGGACAGACGGTGTATGGCTACACCTTC.

The rearrangement links TRBV7-9 to TRBJ1-1, with TRBD1 as a possible D gene (6 bases). V was pared by 6 bases and J by 2 bases, with 13 bases between. The CDR3 contains 14 residues. CDR1 and CDR2 from the germline V gene are SEHNR and FQNEAQ (reference sequence). This CDR3 reads CASRYRADNTEAFF. CDR3 coding DNA: TGTGCCAGCAGATACAGGGCTGACAACACTGAAGCTTTCTTT.

This clonotype showed up just a few times. The chain uses TRBV4-3 and TRBJ1-1; tentatively, D is TRBD1 (5 bases). CDR1 is LGHNA, CDR2 YSLEER, per germline. The CDR3 runs 16 residues. V lost 4 bases and J lost 4, with 19 bases in between. DNA for the CDR3: TGCGCCAGCAGCCCCGCCCCCGGGGCAGGCGGCACTGAAGCTTTCTTT. It translates to CASSPAPGAGGTEAFF.

This chain links TRBV12-3 or TRBV12-4 with TRBJ1-3, with 8 bases fitting TRBD1. This CDR3 region has 15 residues. V shed 5 bases, J shed 6 bases, and the junction held 9 bases outside the gene matches. CDR3 sequence reads: CASSPRTGTINTIYF. In nucleotides, the CDR3 is TGTGCCAGCAGTCCTCGGACAGGGACGATAAACACCATATATTTT.

This clonotype was observed at least ten times. The chain carries TRBV3-1 and TRBJ2-3, with 8 bases that match TRBD1. The CDR3 is 19 amino acids. CDR1 and CDR2 from the germline V gene are LGHDT and YNNKEL (reference sequence). V lost 0 bases and J lost 0; bases outside the gene matches: 11. CDR3 bases: TGTGCCAGCAGCCAAGATAGGGCAGGGGGCTCTACCAGCACAGATACGCAGTATTTT. Residues: CASSQDRAGGSTSTDTQYF.

Comment on this clonotype: The junction departs from the called germline gene at one end, perhaps through a read error. The chain joins TRBV7-7 to TRBJ2-3; D not resolved. Germline V gene lookup returns CDR1 SSHAT and CDR2 FNYEAQ (reference sequence). The CDR3 spans 13 residues. The CDR3 nucleotides are TGTGCTAGCAGCTTCACTATCACAGATACGCAGTATTTT. Translation: CASSFTITDTQYF.